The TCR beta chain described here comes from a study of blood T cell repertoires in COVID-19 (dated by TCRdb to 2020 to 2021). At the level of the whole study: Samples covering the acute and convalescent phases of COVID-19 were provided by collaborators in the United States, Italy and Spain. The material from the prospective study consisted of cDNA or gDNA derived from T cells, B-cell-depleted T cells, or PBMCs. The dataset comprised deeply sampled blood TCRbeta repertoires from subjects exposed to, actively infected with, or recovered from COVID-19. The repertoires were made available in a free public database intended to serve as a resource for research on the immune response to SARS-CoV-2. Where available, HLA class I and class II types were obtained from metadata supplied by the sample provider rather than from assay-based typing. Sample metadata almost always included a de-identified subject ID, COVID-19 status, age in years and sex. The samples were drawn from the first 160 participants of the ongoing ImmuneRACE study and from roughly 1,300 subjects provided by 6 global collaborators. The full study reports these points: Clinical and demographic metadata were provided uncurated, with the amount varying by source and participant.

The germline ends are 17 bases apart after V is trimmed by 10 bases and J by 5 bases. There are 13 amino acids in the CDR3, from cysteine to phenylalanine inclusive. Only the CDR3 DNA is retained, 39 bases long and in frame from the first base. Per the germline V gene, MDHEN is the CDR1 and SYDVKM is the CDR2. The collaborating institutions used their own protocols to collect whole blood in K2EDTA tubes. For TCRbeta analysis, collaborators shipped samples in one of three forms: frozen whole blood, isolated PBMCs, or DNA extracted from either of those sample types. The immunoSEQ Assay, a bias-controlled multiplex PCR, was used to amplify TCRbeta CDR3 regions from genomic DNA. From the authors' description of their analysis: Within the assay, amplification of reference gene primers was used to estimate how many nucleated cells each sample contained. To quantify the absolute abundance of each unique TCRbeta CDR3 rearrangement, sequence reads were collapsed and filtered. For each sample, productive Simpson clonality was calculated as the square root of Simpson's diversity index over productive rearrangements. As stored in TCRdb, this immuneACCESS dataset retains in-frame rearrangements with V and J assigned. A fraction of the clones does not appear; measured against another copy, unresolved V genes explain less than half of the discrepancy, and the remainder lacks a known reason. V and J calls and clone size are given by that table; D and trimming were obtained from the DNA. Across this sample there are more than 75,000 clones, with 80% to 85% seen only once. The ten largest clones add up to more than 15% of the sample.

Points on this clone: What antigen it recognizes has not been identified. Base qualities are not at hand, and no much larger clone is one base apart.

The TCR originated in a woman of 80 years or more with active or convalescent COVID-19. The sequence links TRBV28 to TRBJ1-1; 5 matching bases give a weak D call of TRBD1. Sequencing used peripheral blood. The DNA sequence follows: TGTGCCACCTTATCCCCGGGGGGGACTGAAGCTTTCTTT. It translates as CATLSPGGTEAFF.